This TCR beta chain derives from a study of CD4+ T cells in melanoma. Findings of the study overall: Neoantigen-specific CD4+ T cells in melanoma reportedly had diverse differentiation states.

V was pared by 3 bases and J by 4 bases, with 12 bases between. Germline CDR1 reads LNHDA; CDR2 reads SQIVND (reference sequence). This CDR3 region has 14 residues. With regard to this clone: What it recognizes is unknown.

TCRdb's table, derived via immunoSEQ multiplex PCR, lists solely in-frame clones and lacks some. The sample lists roughly 150,000 clones; about nine tenths were seen once. The V and J genes are TRBV19 and TRBJ1-2, with D possibly TRBD1 on 6 matching bases. The receptor's source is a human donor with melanoma. The CDR3 spells CASSIVGATYGYTF. CDR3 DNA: TGTGCCAGTAGTATTGTGGGGGCAACCTATGGCTACACCTTC.